This TCR beta chain was recovered during a study of vaccination effects on CD4 cells after COVID-19. Overall study context: ViraFEST expansion of antigen-specific CD4+ T cells with viral peptide pools preceded sequencing. General study points: Clones from infection and from vaccination both contracted markedly late after vaccination.

Isolating CD4+ T cells followed approximately nine days of culture. Trimming removed 0 bases from V and 4 bases from J, with 3 bases in between. Germline CDR1 and CDR2: ENHRY and SYGVKD. This CDR3 is 12 amino acids long. With respect to this clone: Its specificity is unknown.

Only in-frame clones appear in the TCRdb table, and some are missing; sequencing was by immunoSEQ multiplex PCR. The repertoire holds 31,000 or so clones, with about two thirds as singletons. The sequence came from a human donor who received a COVID-19 vaccine. The chain carries TRBV10-3 and TRBJ1-2, with D hard to call. Material: CD4+ T cells from PBMCs cultured without peptide, obtained before COVID-19 vaccination. The DNA of the CDR3 is TGTGCCATCAGTGAGTCGTCCTATGGCTACACCTTC. Translating gives CAISESSYGYTF.